This T cell receptor (beta chain) was retrieved from a study of blood T cell repertoires in COVID-19. Study overall: The United States, Italy and Spain supplied acute and convalescent COVID-19 samples.

Germline CDR1 and CDR2: SEHNR and FQNEAQ (reference sequence). The CDR3 contains 12 residues. V was pared by 5 bases and J by 3 bases, with 8 bases between. Some clones are missing from TCRdb's copy, which holds only in-frame ones; the method was immunoSEQ multiplex PCR. Among 330,000 or so clones listed, about 90% were seen once. Sequenced material: PBMCs or T cells enriched from blood (not recorded which). The sequence derives from a man aged 40-50 years in a cohort exposed to, infected with or recovered from COVID-19 (not recorded which). The chain carries TRBV7-9 and TRBJ2-7; D gene unclear. CDR3 protein: CASSSPGYEQYF. CDR3 nucleotide sequence: TGTGCCAGCAGCAGTCCGGGCTACGAGCAGTACTTC.